The 5 T cell receptor beta chains presented below share a single source sample, sequenced in a study of T cells after yellow fever vaccination. TCRdb called the 5' RACE reads again in MiXCR, with one record for every CDR3 protein. This sample carries 500,000 to 650,000 distinct CDR3 sequences, approximately 16% of them seen once, and the ten largest clones take 17%. Sequencing was performed on PBMCs, taken 5 to 6 days after the first yellow fever vaccination. These receptors all come from a man aged 18 to 29 who received the YFV17D yellow fever vaccine.

This clonotype was picked up a small number of times. The genes are TRBV5-4 and TRBJ1-1; TRBD1 is a possible D gene (6 bases). CDR1 is SGHNT, CDR2 YYREEE, per germline (reference sequence). Trimming left V 7 bases short and J 1 base short, with 14 bases between. This CDR3 contains 14 residues. The CDR3 is CASLVWGRNTEAFF. The CDR3 nucleotides are TGTGCCAGCCTTGTCTGGGGGCGGAACACTGAAGCTTTCTTT. The full variable domain, its missing parts supplied by reference TRBV5-4 and TRBJ1-1, is ETGVTQSPTHLIKTRGQQVTLRCSSQSGHNTVSWYQQALGQGPQFIFQYYREEENGRGNFPPRFSGLQFPNYSSELNVNALELDDSALYLCASLVWGRNTEAFFGQGTRLTVV.

With respect to this clonotype: The junction differs from germline at one of its ends, possibly a read error. The chain is built from TRBV20-1 and TRBJ1-2, with D uncertain. The CDR3 runs to 16 residues. The germline V gene has CDR1 DFQATT and CDR2 SNEGSKA (reference sequence). The DNA for the CDR3 is TGCTGTGCTAGAGATCTTTCGGGCAGTCGCAACTATGGCTACACCTTC. Its translation: CCARDLSGSRNYGYTF.

This clonotype is termed medium-sized. This chain joins TRBV2 and TRBJ1-1; TRBD1 agrees at 7 bases. The CDR3 has 14 residues. Germline trimming cut 4 bases from V and 4 bases from J; bases unmatched to any gene: 6. CDR1 and CDR2 from the germline V gene are SNHLY and FYNNEI. The CDR3 DNA reads TGTGCCAGCAGTGGCAGACAGGGTAGCACTGAAGCTTTCTTT. The encoded protein is CASSGRQGSTEAFF.

This chain connects TRBV29-1 to TRBJ1-1; D not certain. V lost 5 bases and J 2 bases, leaving 6 bases between the germline ends. CDR1 SQVTM and CDR2 ANQGSEA come from the germline V gene. CDR3 length: 11 amino acids. CDR3 in amino acids: CSVYSNTEAFF. CDR3 nucleotides: TGCAGCGTTTACAGTAACACTGAAGCTTTCTTT.

This clonotype has only a few counts. The chain couples TRBV3-1 to TRBJ2-7; TRBD2 aligns across 9 bases. This CDR3 region has 20 residues. J gave up 0 bases and V 3 bases, and 18 bases lay outside the gene matches. Germline V gene data show CDR1 as LGHDT and CDR2 as YNNKEL (reference sequence). CDR3 amino acids: CASSHLEIPAGTSSSYEQYV. DNA for the CDR3: TGTGCCAGCAGCCACCTCGAGATACCCGCCGGGACTAGCAGCTCCTACGAGCAGTACGTC.